This T cell receptor beta chain appears in the sequencing data of a study of blood T cells in healthy people across ages. The V gene lost 8 bases and the J gene lost 6 bases, with 24 bases spanning the gap. CDR1 and CDR2 (germline): MNHEY, SVGAGI. The CDR3 consists of 16 residues. The use of a sample-barcoded 5' primer and a J-beta primer mix characterized a second PCR of roughly 7 to 12 cycles. TCRdb used MiXCR to reprocess the 5' RACE reads, holding one entry per CDR3 protein. The data hold about 2 million distinct CDR3 sequences, with 49% observed a single time. Sequencing was carried out using blood. The source of this sequence is a woman aged 40-49 years in good health. The chain links TRBV6-5 to TRBJ2-3, with D maybe TRBD2 (9 bases). The chain's CDR3 is CASQGAKRGAGDTQYF. In nucleotides, the CDR3 is TGTGCCAGCCAGGGGGCCAAGCGGGGGGCAGGGGATACGCAGTATTTT.